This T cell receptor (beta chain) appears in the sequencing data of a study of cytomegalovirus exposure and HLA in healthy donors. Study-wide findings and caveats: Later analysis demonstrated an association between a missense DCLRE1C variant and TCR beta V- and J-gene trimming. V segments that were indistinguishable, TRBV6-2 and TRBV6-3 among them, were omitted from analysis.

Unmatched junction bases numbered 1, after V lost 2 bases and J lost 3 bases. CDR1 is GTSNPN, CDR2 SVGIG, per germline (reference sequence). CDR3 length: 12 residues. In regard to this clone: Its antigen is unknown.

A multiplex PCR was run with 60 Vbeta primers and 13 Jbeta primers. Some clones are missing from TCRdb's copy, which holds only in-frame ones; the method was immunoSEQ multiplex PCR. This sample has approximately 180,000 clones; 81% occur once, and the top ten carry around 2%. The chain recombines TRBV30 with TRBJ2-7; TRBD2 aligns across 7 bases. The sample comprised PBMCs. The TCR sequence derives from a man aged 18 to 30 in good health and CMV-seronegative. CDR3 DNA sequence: TGTGCCTGGAGTCGGGGGGACTACGAGCAGTACTTC. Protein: CAWSRGDYEQYF.